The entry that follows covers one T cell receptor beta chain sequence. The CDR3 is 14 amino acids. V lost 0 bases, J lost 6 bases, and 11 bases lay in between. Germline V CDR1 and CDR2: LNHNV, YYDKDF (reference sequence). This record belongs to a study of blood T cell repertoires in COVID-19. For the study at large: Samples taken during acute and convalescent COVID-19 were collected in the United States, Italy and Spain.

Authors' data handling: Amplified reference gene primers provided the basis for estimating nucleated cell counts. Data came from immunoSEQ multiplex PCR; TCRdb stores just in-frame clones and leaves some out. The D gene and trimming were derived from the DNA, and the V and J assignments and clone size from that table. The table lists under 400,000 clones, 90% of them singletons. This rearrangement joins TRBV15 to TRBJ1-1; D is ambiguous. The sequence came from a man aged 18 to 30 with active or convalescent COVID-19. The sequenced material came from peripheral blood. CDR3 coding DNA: TGTGCCACCAGCAGAGATTCCGGGAAGGCTGAAGCTTTCTTT. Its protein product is CATSRDSGKAEAFF.